The next 18 T cell receptor beta chains were all read from a single sample in a study of regulatory T cells in long-lasting Graves disease. Sample time point: newly diagnosed GD, antithyroid drugs for less than 3 months. Researchers made the TCR library from RNA that was extracted from PBMCs. Researchers made TCR beta libraries by using iRepertoire HTBI primers and running Arm-PCR on CDR3 regions. TCRdb processed the multiplex PCR reads anew with MiXCR; each CDR3 protein has one entry. This table has around 480,000 distinct CDR3 sequences, about 16% appearing once. This sample was also put to use in a study of T cells in Graves' hyperthyroidism and ophthalmopathy.

Sequences were derived from peripheral blood mononuclear cells (PBMCs), sampled at new diagnosis, from a patient treated with antithyroid drugs. The receptor set was obtained from a middle-aged woman with Graves disease.

This clonotype came up many times. This rearrangement joins TRBV11-2 to TRBJ2-7; 7 bases map to TRBD1. The trim removed 5 bases at V and 2 bases at J, leaving 6 bases unmatched. Germline V lookup: CDR1 SGHAT, CDR2 FQNNGV. This CDR3 is 14 amino acids long. CDR3 DNA: TGTGCCAGCAGCAGTAACAGGGGTCCCTACGAGCAGTACTTC. It codes for CASSSNRGPYEQYF.

Turning to this clonotype: Since a much larger clone is just one base distant, this may be a read error. The V and J genes are TRBV12-3 or TRBV12-4 and TRBJ2-7; D perhaps matches TRBD1 (5 bases). CDR3 size: 11 residues. The CDR3 spells CAPWGYYELYF. CDR3 DNA sequence: TGTGCCCCATGGGGCTACTACGAGCTGTACTTC.

This clonotype was seen at least ten times. The rearrangement links TRBV12-3 or TRBV12-4 to TRBJ1-2; 7 nucleotides match TRBD1. V was clipped by 5 bases and J by 5 bases; unmatched bases: 5. This CDR3 has 13 residues. The CDR3: CASSPTGNYGYTF. CDR3 bases: TGTGCCAGCAGTCCGACAGGGAATTATGGCTACACCTTC.

The chain carries TRBV25-1 and TRBJ1-1, with D possibly TRBD1 on 6 matching bases. This CDR3 contains 14 residues. V was shortened by 3 bases and J by 7 bases, with 15 bases between the two germline ends. Germline CDR1 is MGHDK and CDR2 is SYGVNS. This chain's CDR3 is CASSDRDIIFEAFF. DNA for the CDR3: TGTGCCAGCAGTGATCGGGACATCATATTTGAAGCTTTCTTT.

On this clonotype: A much more abundant neighbour one base away suggests this may be a read error. The rearrangement joins TRBV7-9 to TRBJ1-2; the match to TRBD1 covers 9 bases. This CDR3 is built from 15 residues. Germline assignment: CDR1 SEHNR and CDR2 FQNEAQ (reference sequence). Here the CDR3 DNA reads TGTGGCAGCAGCCAATACGGACAGGGGAACTATGGCTACACCTTC. It encodes CGSSQYGQGNYGYTF.

The gene calls are TRBV5-1 and TRBJ2-2; 8 bases agree with TRBD1. The germline V gene has CDR1 SGHRS and CDR2 YFSETQ. The V and J ends lost 2 bases and 6 bases, in that order; junction bases with no gene match: 12. The CDR3 spans 17 residues. CDR3 nucleotides: TGCGCCAGCAGCTTTGGGGAGGACAGGGACCTACCCGGGGAGCTGTTTTTT. Amino acid sequence: CASSFGEDRDLPGELFF. The full variable domain, completed using reference TRBV5-1 and TRBJ2-2, is KAGVTQTPRYLIKTRGQQVTLSCSPISGHRSVSWYQQTPGQGLQFLFEYFSETQRNKGNFPGRFSGRQFSNSRSEMNVSTLELGDSALYLCASSFGEDRDLPGELFFGEGSRLTVL.

The chain employs TRBV5-1 and TRBJ1-3; D is possibly TRBD1 (6 bases). In germline, CDR1 is SGHRS, CDR2 YFSETQ. The V and J ends lost 0 bases and 5 bases respectively, with 9 bases between them. The CDR3 loop spans 14 amino acids. CDR3 DNA: TGCGCCAGCAGCTTGGCGGGGGCTCGAAACACCATATATTTT. Encoded protein: CASSLAGARNTIYF.

This clonotype came up many times. The chain has TRBV12-3 or TRBV12-4 and TRBJ1-2; D may be TRBD1 (5 bases). This CDR3 comprises 15 residues. Trimming pared 3 bases from V and 0 bases from J, leaving 11 bases between. As DNA, the CDR3 is TGTGCCAGCAGTTTGAGGGACCAGTCTAACTATGGCTACACCTTC. Amino acid sequence: CASSLRDQSNYGYTF.

The J gene is TRBJ1-2, the V gene TRBV6-1; no reliable D call. Germline assignment: CDR1 MNHNS and CDR2 SASEGT. The length of the CDR3 is 15 residues. Trimming stripped 5 bases from V and 6 bases from J, with 19 bases between. The CDR3 is CASSSRSEGWDGYTF. The CDR3 DNA follows: TGTGCCAGCAGTAGCCGCAGTGAGGGTTGGGATGGCTACACCTTC.

This clonotype appeared many times. The chain employs TRBV2 and TRBJ1-4, with D perhaps matching TRBD1 (6 bases). Germline V gene lookup returns CDR1 SNHLY and CDR2 FYNNEI. There are 14 residues in the CDR3. V gave up 3 bases and J gave up 7 bases, with 12 bases separating them. In DNA form, the CDR3 reads TGTGCCAGCAGTGACCCGAACAGGGTTGAAAAACTGTTTTTT. Its protein is CASSDPNRVEKLFF.

This rearrangement joins TRBV5-1 to TRBJ2-1; D unresolved. The CDR3 runs to 11 residues. Trimming shortened V by 1 base and J by 8 bases, and 4 bases separated the two germline ends. Germline assignment: CDR1 SGHRS and CDR2 YFSETQ. The CDR3 nucleotides are TGCGCCAGCAGCTTGTCTTATGAGCAGTTCTTC. This sequence encodes CASSLSYEQFF.

J is TRBJ2-1 and V is TRBV18; D uncertain. The J call may be wrong; the DNA end is better matched by TRBJ2-5. Germline loops: CDR1 KGHSH, CDR2 LQKENI. The CDR3 has 16 residues. CDR3 in amino acids: CASSLTQPQNQETQYF. The DNA for the CDR3 is TGTGCCAGCTCACTCACCCAGCCACAGAACCAAGAGACCCAGTACTTC.

The chain has TRBV5-5 and TRBJ1-2, with TRBD1 identical over 10 bases. The ends lost 5 bases at V and 1 base at J; junction bases unmatched: 26. The CDR3 contains 22 residues. Germline assignment: CDR1 SGHKS and CDR2 YYEKEE (reference sequence). The DNA for the CDR3 is TGTGCCAGCAGTTACCACCCGACAGGGGGCCCCTCTTGGAGGGCCCGTAACTATGGCTACACCTTC. It specifies CASSYHPTGGPSWRARNYGYTF.

This clonotype was found many times. V gene TRBV6-1 combines with J gene TRBJ2-7, with D possibly called TRBD1 or TRBD2 (5 bases each). Germline V gene data show CDR1 as MNHNS and CDR2 as SASEGT. V lost 4 bases and J 4 bases, leaving 14 bases between the germline ends. There are 14 residues in the CDR3. The CDR3 nucleotides read TGTGCCAGCAGTGCACCGGGACGTGGGTACGAGCAGTACTTC. It codes for CASSAPGRGYEQYF.

This clonotype was recorded many times. The CDR3 bases are TGTGCCAGCAGCTCTCATTCGGACAGCCAAGAGACCCAGTACTTC. Translated, it gives CASSSHSDSQETQYF. The chain links TRBV12-3 or TRBV12-4 to TRBJ2-5; the D gene is possibly TRBD1 (6 bases). CDR3 length equals 15 residues. Trimming cost V 6 bases and J 1 base, with 15 bases left between them.

This clonotype came up a few times. The CDR3, as DNA: TGTGCCAGCAGCTTAGGACAGACAATTTCACCCCTCCACTTT. This gives the protein CASSLGQTISPLHF. The chain combines TRBV7-6 with TRBJ1-6, with D possibly matching TRBD1 (5 bases). With 1 base removed from V and 9 bases from J, the gap between germline ends came to 10 bases. Germline V gives CDR1 SGHVS, CDR2 FNYEAQ. This CDR3 is built from 14 residues.

Notes on this clonotype: A much larger clone differs by one base, so this may be a read error. Since no conserved phenylalanine or tryptophan closes the CDR3, a read error is the likely cause. The chain has TRBV2 and TRBJ1-3, with 8 bases matching TRBD1. Germline V gene lookup returns CDR1 SNHLY and CDR2 FYNNEI. This CDR3 is built from 15 residues. Trimming took 7 bases from V and 0 from J; bases not matched to a gene: 5. The CDR3 reads CASTADRASGNTIYS. CDR3 DNA sequence: TGTGCCAGCACCGCGGACAGGGCCTCTGGAAACACCATATATTCT.

This clonotype was seen many times. V is TRBV10-3 and J is TRBJ2-7, with a possible D match to TRBD2 (5 bases). The CDR3 totals 11 residues. V dropped 11 bases and J dropped 7 bases, with 15 bases sitting between them. The germline CDR1 and CDR2 sequences are ENHRY and SYGVKD. CDR3 region: CASGRTGEQYF. The DNA for the CDR3 is TGTGCCTCCGGGCGGACGGGGGAGCAGTACTTC.